The 9 T cell receptor beta chains listed next were all sequenced from one sample in a study of Japanese encephalitis immunity and Zika vaccine responses. For 5 to 6 days, PBMCs labeled with CFSE were cultured with peptide pools at approximately 1 ug/mL each. Proliferating CD4 T cells were sorted unfixed as live CD56-CD19-CD16-CD3+CD4+ CFSE-low cells. TCRdb independently ran MiXCR on the 5' RACE reads; one entry per CDR3 protein. The sample holds around 1,700 distinct CDR3 sequences; around 5% are singletons and the top ten take about 30%. Material: antigen-activated CD4+ T cells from blood, cultured, obtained during a Zika inactivated vaccine study. The receptors here all came from an adult woman who received an inactivated Zika virus vaccine.

The rearrangement links TRBV29-1 to TRBJ2-7; 8 bases are a match to TRBD1. Germline V CDR1 and CDR2: SQVTM, ANQGSEA. V was clipped by 4 bases and J by 6 bases; unmatched bases: 11. This CDR3 comprises 14 residues. DNA for the CDR3: TGCAGCGTTGTCAGACAGGGACAGGACAGCGAGCAGTACTTC. This encodes CSVVRQGQDSEQYF.

This chain links TRBV6-5 with TRBJ1-1; D gene ambiguous. The CDR3 covers 10 residues. V was trimmed by 9 bases and J by 6 bases, leaving 8 bases between them. The germline gives CDR1 MNHEY, CDR2 SVGAGI. Here the CDR3 DNA reads TGTGCCAGTGGACGGGCTGAAGCTTTCTTT. Amino acids: CASGRAEAFF.

This clonotype appeared a few times. The V and J genes are TRBV7-2 and TRBJ1-2, with D unresolved. V lost 5 bases to trimming and J lost 2 bases, with 9 bases between them. The CDR3 contains 13 residues. The V gene's germline CDR1 is SGHTA and CDR2 FQGNSA. CDR3 protein: CASSPGNNYGYTF. Written as DNA, the CDR3 is TGTGCCAGCAGCCCCGGGAACAACTATGGCTACACCTTC.

There are a few counts of this clonotype. This chain uses TRBV29-1 with TRBJ1-2, with TRBD1 matching over 8 bases. Germline loops: CDR1 SQVTM, CDR2 ANQGSEA. The ends lost 6 bases at V and 6 bases at J; junction bases unmatched: 3. The CDR3 extends over 11 amino acids. The CDR3 DNA is TGCAGCGTCCCAGGGGGCCATGGCTACACCTTC. Its protein product is CSVPGGHGYTF.

This clonotype was recorded a few times. The chain is built from TRBV7-9 and TRBJ2-1; D remains unclear. V dropped 2 bases and J dropped 2 bases, with 10 bases sitting between them. CDR3 size: 15 residues. Per the germline V gene, CDR1 is SEHNR and CDR2 is FQNEAQ (reference sequence). In DNA, the CDR3 is TGTGCCAGCAGCTTATTGGGGATTACCTACAATGAGCAGTTCTTC. Amino acid sequence: CASSLLGITYNEQFF.

The chain is built from TRBV11-3 and TRBJ2-7, with D hard to call. Germline lookup yields CDR1 SGHNT and CDR2 YENEEA. V dropped 4 bases and J dropped 6 bases, with 13 bases sitting between them. The length of the CDR3 is 13 residues. The DNA of the CDR3 is TGTGCCAGCAGCTACAAGGGCGAGAGCGAGCAGTACTTC. It translates to CASSYKGESEQYF.

This clonotype has just a few counts. The chain employs TRBV2 and TRBJ2-5; 7 bases match TRBD2. CDR3 length equals 13 residues. Germline loops: CDR1 SNHLY, CDR2 FYNNEI. V gave up 8 bases and J gave up 4 bases; unmatched junction bases: 7. The chain's CDR3 is CASQGGVLETQYF. The DNA of the CDR3 is TGTGCCAGCCAGGGAGGGGTTCTAGAGACCCAGTACTTC.

The rearrangement uses TRBV3-1 and TRBJ2-3; 14 bases are a match to TRBD2. V trimming: 4 bases; J trimming: 4 bases; junction bases outside the gene matches: 4. This CDR3 region has 16 residues. Germline assignment: CDR1 LGHDT and CDR2 YNNKEL (reference sequence). The CDR3: CASSPGTSGGADTQYF. The DNA for the CDR3 is TGTGCCAGCAGCCCTGGGACTAGCGGGGGTGCAGATACGCAGTATTTT.

This clonotype occurred a few times. The chain uses TRBV7-2 and TRBJ1-4; no reliable D call. V was trimmed by 1 base and J by 8 bases, leaving 14 bases between them. Germline CDR1 reads SGHTA; CDR2 reads FQGNSA. The CDR3 extends over 15 amino acids. CDR3 in DNA: TGTGCCAGCAGCTTAGTGAGTGGGTTAGGGGAAAAACTGTTTTTT. It translates to CASSLVSGLGEKLFF.